A single sample gave rise to the 28 T cell receptor beta chains below, sequenced in a study of shared clonotypes between healthy human individuals. CD45RO-negative CD8 cells positively selected for CCR7 made up the naive population, which excluded terminally differentiated effector memory CD45RA+ cells. Produced via immunoSEQ multiplex PCR; TCRdb's table is partial and in-frame only. This sample carries some 2,100,000 clones, roughly 91% of them seen once, and the ten largest clones take under 2%. Sample: naive CD8+ T cells from PBMCs. The origin of the receptors is a man younger than 35 in good health. Some clones in this sample may be carry-over from other donors' samples.

V gene TRBV13 combines with J gene TRBJ1-2, with TRBD1 identical over 9 bases. The V gene end was trimmed by 5 bases and the J gene end by 3 bases; junction bases not matched to a gene: 4. CDR1 is PRHDT, CDR2 FYEKMQ, per germline (reference sequence). The length of the CDR3 is 14 residues. The CDR3 nucleotides are TGTGCCAGCAGCCCCAGGACAGGGGACTATGGCTACACCTTC. Translation gives CASSPRTGDYGYTF.

This clone has a single count. The chain joins TRBV28 to TRBJ2-3; 8 nucleotides line up with TRBD1. This CDR3 contains 17 residues. Germline CDR1 is MDHEN and CDR2 is SYDVKM. Trimming cost V 1 base and J 4 bases; bases outside gene matches: 10. The CDR3 loop is CASSLSPQGALADTQYF. CDR3 DNA: TGTGCCAGCAGTTTATCCCCGCAGGGGGCGCTTGCAGATACGCAGTATTTT.

The chain couples TRBV2 to TRBJ2-1; D tentatively fits TRBD1 or TRBD2 (5 bases each). V was shortened by 1 base and J by 5 bases, with 12 bases between the two germline ends. Germline assignment: CDR1 SNHLY and CDR2 FYNNEI. The CDR3 runs 15 residues. CDR3 nucleotide sequence: TGTGCCAGCAGTGAAGGTCGGGGCAGTAACAATGAGCAGTTCTTC. Amino acid sequence: CASSEGRGSNNEQFF. The entire variable domain, with the rest obtained from reference TRBV2 and TRBJ2-1, is as follows: EPEVTQTPSHQVTQMGQEVILRCVPISNHLYFYWYRQILGQKVEFLVSFYNNEISEKSEIFDDQFSVERPDGSNFTLKIRSTKLEDSAMYFCASSEGRGSNNEQFFGPGTRLTVL.

The chain employs TRBV5-1 and TRBJ2-3, with 10 bases matching TRBD2. The CDR3 covers 16 residues. The V gene end was trimmed by 5 bases and the J gene end by 4 bases; junction bases not matched to a gene: 10. The V gene's germline CDR1 is SGHRS and CDR2 YFSETQ. CDR3 coding DNA: TGCGCCAGCAGAGAGGCGGGACTAGCGAGGGCAGATACGCAGTATTTT. This translates into CASREAGLARADTQYF.

The chain carries TRBV11-2 and TRBJ2-7; 9 positions match TRBD2. The V gene's germline CDR1 is SGHAT and CDR2 FQNNGV. The CDR3 consists of 17 residues. The J segment lost 6 bases and the V segment lost 1 base, leaving 13 bases of the junction unmatched. The CDR3: CASSLGPRVAGAGEQYF. Written as DNA, the CDR3 is TGTGCCAGCAGCTTAGGCCCCCGGGTAGCGGGAGCCGGCGAGCAGTACTTC.

The rearrangement uses TRBV10-1 and TRBJ2-1; D uncertain. The V gene lost 3 bases and the J gene lost 7 bases, with 7 bases spanning the gap. This CDR3 comprises 12 residues. CDR1 and CDR2 (germline): WNHNN, SYGVQD (reference sequence). The CDR3 sequence is CASSEARNEQFF. The CDR3 nucleotides read TGCGCCAGCAGTGAAGCTCGGAATGAGCAGTTCTTC.

This chain links TRBV2 with TRBJ2-1; 9 bases fit TRBD1. J lost 6 bases, V lost 7 bases, and 10 bases had no gene match. The V gene's germline CDR1 is SNHLY and CDR2 FYNNEI. This CDR3 is 15 amino acids long. CDR3 sequence reads: CASTKGTGLLNEQFF. In nucleotides, the CDR3 is TGTGCCAGCACTAAGGGGACAGGGCTCCTCAATGAGCAGTTCTTC.

The chain is built from TRBV4-1 and TRBJ2-7; D assignment may be TRBD1 or TRBD2 (5 bases each). Trimming stripped 5 bases from V and 0 bases from J, with 17 bases between. From germline, CDR1 is MGHRA and CDR2 YSYEKL. The CDR3 is 16 residues long. CDR3 in amino acids: CASSGRWDGSSYEQYF. The CDR3 nucleotides are TGCGCCAGCAGCGGACGGTGGGACGGTTCCTCCTACGAGCAGTACTTC.

The J gene is TRBJ1-1, the V gene TRBV28, with D maybe TRBD1 (5 bases). V shed 1 base and J shed 6 bases, with 18 bases lying between them. The CDR3 extends over 16 amino acids. The germline V gene has CDR1 MDHEN and CDR2 SYDVKM. The CDR3 loop reads CASSLLGGSLFAEAFF. CDR3 nucleotide sequence: TGTGCCAGCAGTTTATTGGGGGGAAGTTTGTTCGCTGAAGCTTTCTTT.

This chain links TRBV28 with TRBJ1-5; no clear D. The CDR3 totals 14 residues. Trimming stripped 4 bases from V and 5 bases from J, with 12 bases between. Germline V CDR1 and CDR2: MDHEN, SYDVKM. In DNA form, the CDR3 reads TGTGCCAGCAGTTCCCTATTGCAGGATCAGCCCCAGCATTTT. It translates to CASSSLLQDQPQHF.

The CDR3 nucleotides are TGTGCCAGCAGTGATGGGGCAGGGCGGGCCGGGGAGCTGTTTTTT. This sequence encodes CASSDGAGRAGELFF. The chain employs TRBV2 and TRBJ2-2; D may match TRBD1 or TRBD2 (5 bases each). V lost 3 bases to trimming and J lost 6 bases, with 14 bases between them. Germline CDR1 reads SNHLY; CDR2 reads FYNNEI. CDR3 size: 15 residues.

V gene TRBV5-1 combines with J gene TRBJ2-1, with 8 bases fitting TRBD1. Germline loops: CDR1 SGHRS, CDR2 YFSETQ. This CDR3 comprises 15 residues. The ends lost 1 base at V and 4 bases at J; junction bases unmatched: 4. Written as DNA, the CDR3 is TGCGCCAGCAGCTTGTTGGGGACAGGATACAATGAGCAGTTCTTC. As protein: CASSLLGTGYNEQFF.

The chain links TRBV11-3 to TRBJ2-5; D perhaps matches TRBD1 (6 bases). Germline loops: CDR1 SGHNT, CDR2 YENEEA. The CDR3 sequence is 13 residues long. Trimming removed 5 bases at V and 1 base at J, with 8 bases between. The CDR3 reads CASSDRTQETQYF. In nucleotides, the CDR3 is TGTGCCAGCAGCGACAGGACCCAAGAGACCCAGTACTTC.

The gene calls are TRBV15 and TRBJ2-3; D might be TRBD1 (6 bases). Germline loops: CDR1 LNHNV, CDR2 YYDKDF (reference sequence). Deletions cut 0 bases from V and 0 bases from J, with 16 bases between. The CDR3 spans 18 residues. For the CDR3, the DNA is TGTGCCACCAGCAGAGAGGGGGCCCGGCCCACTAGCACAGATACGCAGTATTTT. Amino acid sequence: CATSREGARPTSTDTQYF.

The chain couples TRBV6-1 to TRBJ2-2; a weak D match, TRBD2 (6 bases). The CDR3 is made up of 13 amino acids. Germline-derived CDR1 and CDR2 are MNHNS and SASEGT. Trimming left V 7 bases short and J 6 bases short, with 12 bases between. The CDR3 region has the DNA TGTGCCAGCACTCACTGGGGGGCCGGGGAGCTGTTTTTT. It yields the protein CASTHWGAGELFF.

V and J are TRBV19 and TRBJ2-7, with no clear D. Germline V gives CDR1 LNHDA, CDR2 SQIVND (reference sequence). V was clipped by 6 bases and J by 3 bases, with 9 bases between them. The CDR3 sequence is 12 residues long. This chain's CDR3 is CASSGIHYEQYF. CDR3 coding DNA: TGTGCCAGTAGCGGCATTCACTACGAGCAGTACTTC.

This rearrangement joins TRBV19 to TRBJ2-2; 7 positions match TRBD1. This CDR3 spans 15 amino acids. With 7 bases clipped from V and 6 bases from J, the junction kept 11 bases outside the gene matches. The germline gives CDR1 LNHDA, CDR2 SQIVND (reference sequence). The CDR3 loop is CASTPRQGFAGELFF. CDR3 bases: TGTGCCAGTACCCCCAGACAGGGTTTCGCCGGGGAGCTGTTTTTT. The full variable domain, its missing parts supplied by reference TRBV19 and TRBJ2-2, is DGGITQSPKYLFRKEGQNVTLSCEQNLNHDAMYWYRQDPGQGLRLIYYSQIVNDFQKGDIAEGYSVSREKKESFPLTVTSAQKNPTAFYLCASTPRQGFAGELFFGEGSRLTVL.

A word on this clone: Additional DNA sequences in this sample encode the identical CDR3. This chain connects TRBV27 to TRBJ1-1; D is uncertain. The V gene lost 3 bases and the J gene lost 1 base, with 6 bases spanning the gap. CDR1 and CDR2 (germline): MNHEY, SMNVEV (reference sequence). This CDR3 is built from 13 residues. The CDR3 sequence: CASSFSGNTEAFF. The CDR3 DNA sequence: TGTGCCAGCAGTTTCTCAGGGAACACTGAAGCTTTCTTT.

This clone was picked up one time. This chain connects TRBV4-3 to TRBJ2-1, with D possibly being TRBD1 (6 bases). The germline V and J ends were trimmed by 0 bases and 8 bases, with 14 bases remaining between them. CDR3 length: 15 amino acids. Per the germline V gene, CDR1 is LGHNA and CDR2 is YSLEER. Written as DNA, the CDR3 is TGCGCCAGCAGCCAAGATGGGGGCTCCTGGGATGAGCAGTTCTTC. It codes for CASSQDGGSWDEQFF.

The CDR3 loop is CASSTTYEQYF. In DNA form, the CDR3 reads TGTGCCAGCAGCACTACCTACGAGCAGTACTTC. This sequence joins TRBV7-8 and TRBJ2-7; no clear D. Trimming cost V 5 bases and J 2 bases, with 4 bases left between them. The CDR3 consists of 11 residues. The germline V gene encodes CDR1 SGHVS and CDR2 FQNEAQ.

The J gene is TRBJ1-2, the V gene TRBV12-5; 8 positions match TRBD1. Trimming at V came to 3 bases and at J to 8 bases, leaving 14 bases not matched to a gene. CDR3 size: 16 residues. Germline V CDR1 and CDR2: LGHNT, FRNRAP. CDR3: CASGLGQGPRFGGYTF. The CDR3 region has the DNA TGTGCTAGTGGTTTAGGACAGGGACCTCGGTTTGGGGGCTACACCTTC.

With regard to this clone: Different DNA sequences within this sample yield the same CDR3. This chain joins TRBV10-3 and TRBJ2-3, with TRBD1 identical over 9 bases. CDR3 length: 17 amino acids. Losses at the gene ends were 0 bases for V and 0 bases for J; bases not matched to a gene: 4. Per germline, CDR1 ENHRY and CDR2 SYGVKD. This chain's CDR3 is CAISESSGTGSTDTQYF. Written as DNA, the CDR3 is TGTGCCATCAGTGAGTCGTCCGGGACAGGGAGCACAGATACGCAGTATTTT.

The V and J genes are TRBV10-3 and TRBJ1-2; the D gene is possibly TRBD1 (6 bases). The V gene's germline CDR1 is ENHRY and CDR2 SYGVKD. CDR3 length: 15 residues. Trimming removed 3 bases from V and 2 bases from J, with 13 bases in between. CDR3 in amino acids: CAISDLGQTNYGYTF. Written as DNA, the CDR3 is TGTGCCATCAGTGATTTGGGACAAACAAACTATGGCTACACCTTC.

The chain couples TRBV4-1 to TRBJ2-7; the D gene is possibly TRBD2 (5 bases). Trimming shortened V by 1 base and J by 4 bases, and 11 bases separated the two germline ends. This CDR3 region has 14 residues. Germline V gene lookup returns CDR1 MGHRA and CDR2 YSYEKL. DNA for the CDR3: TGCGCCAGCAGCCAAGTGCGAGGGCCGTACGAGCAGTACTTC. Translating gives CASSQVRGPYEQYF.

The chain links TRBV5-1 to TRBJ1-1; D call uncertain. The CDR3 contains 12 residues. Deletions cut 1 base from V and 5 bases from J, with 6 bases between. Germline values: CDR1 SGHRS, CDR2 YFSETQ. Written as DNA, the CDR3 is TGCGCCAGCAGCTTGACGGGGACTGAAGCTTTCTTT. Translating gives CASSLTGTEAFF.

This rearrangement joins TRBV11-2 to TRBJ2-7, with D perhaps matching TRBD1 or TRBD2 (5 bases each). V lost 0 bases and J lost 0, with 12 bases in between. Per germline, CDR1 SGHAT and CDR2 FQNNGV. This CDR3 is built from 16 residues. The CDR3 spells CASSLDLGESSYEQYF. CDR3 nucleotides: TGTGCCAGCAGCTTAGATTTGGGGGAAAGCTCCTACGAGCAGTACTTC.

This sequence joins TRBV25-1 and TRBJ2-7; D is uncertain. Germline V lookup: CDR1 MGHDK, CDR2 SYGVNS. The CDR3 is 10 amino acids. Trimming stripped 4 bases from V and 11 bases from J, with 9 bases between. The DNA of the CDR3 is TGTGCCAGCAGTGGGAAGGCGAAGTACTTC. Translating gives CASSGKAKYF.

This sequence joins TRBV23-1 and TRBJ2-5; 7 positions agree with TRBD2. TRBV23-1 is filed as an ORF, its function uncertain. The ends lost 5 bases at V and 7 bases at J; junction bases unmatched: 10. The CDR3 is 14 amino acids. The CDR3, as DNA: TGCGCCAGCAGTGCTTTGGGGGGGATGGGGACCCAGTACTTC. Residues: CASSALGGMGTQYF.